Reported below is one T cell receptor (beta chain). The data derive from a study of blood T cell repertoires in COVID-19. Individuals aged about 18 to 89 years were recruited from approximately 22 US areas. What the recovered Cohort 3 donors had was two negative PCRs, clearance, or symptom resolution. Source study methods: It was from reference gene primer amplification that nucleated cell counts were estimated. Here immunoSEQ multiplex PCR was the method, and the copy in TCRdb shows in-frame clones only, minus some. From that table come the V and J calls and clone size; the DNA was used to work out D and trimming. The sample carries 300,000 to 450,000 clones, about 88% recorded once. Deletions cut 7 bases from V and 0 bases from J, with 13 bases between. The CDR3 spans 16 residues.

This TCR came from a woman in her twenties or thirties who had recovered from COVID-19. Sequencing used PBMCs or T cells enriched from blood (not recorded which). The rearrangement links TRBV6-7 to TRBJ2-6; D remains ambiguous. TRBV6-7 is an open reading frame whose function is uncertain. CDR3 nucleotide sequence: TGTGCCAGCAAGATGGAGAGTGCCTCTGGGGCCAACGTCCTGACTTTC. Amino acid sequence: CASKMESASGANVLTF.